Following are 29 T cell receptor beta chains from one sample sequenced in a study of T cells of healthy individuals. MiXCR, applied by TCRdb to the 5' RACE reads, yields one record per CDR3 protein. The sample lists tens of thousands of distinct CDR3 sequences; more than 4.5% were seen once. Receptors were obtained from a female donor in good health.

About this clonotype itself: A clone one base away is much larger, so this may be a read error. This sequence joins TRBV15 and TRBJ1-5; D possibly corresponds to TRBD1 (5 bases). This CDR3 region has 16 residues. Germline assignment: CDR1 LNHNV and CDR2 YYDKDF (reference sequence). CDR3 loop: CATSREGMGGNQPQNF. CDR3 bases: TGTGCCACCAGCAGAGAGGGGATGGGGGGAAATCAGCCCCAGAATTTT.

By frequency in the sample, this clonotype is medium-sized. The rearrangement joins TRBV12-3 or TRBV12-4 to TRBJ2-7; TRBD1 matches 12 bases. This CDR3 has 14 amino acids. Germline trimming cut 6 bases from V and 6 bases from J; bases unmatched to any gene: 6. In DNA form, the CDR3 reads TGTGCCAGCAGAGGGGACAGGGGGCAGGGCGAGCAGTACTTC. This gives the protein CASRGDRGQGEQYF.

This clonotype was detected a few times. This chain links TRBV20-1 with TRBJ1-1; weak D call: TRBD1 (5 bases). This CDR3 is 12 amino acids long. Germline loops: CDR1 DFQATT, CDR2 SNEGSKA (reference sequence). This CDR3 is CSRGGPNTEAFF. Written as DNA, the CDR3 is TGCAGCCGCGGGGGTCCCAACACTGAAGCTTTCTTT.

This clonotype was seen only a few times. CDR3 amino acids: CASSSTMDRGQAFF. Here the CDR3 DNA reads TGTGCCAGCAGTTCCACCATGGACAGGGGACAAGCTTTCTTT. The J gene is TRBJ1-1, the V gene TRBV27; 9 bases fit TRBD1. This CDR3 has 14 residues. The J segment lost 9 bases and the V segment lost 4 bases, leaving 9 bases of the junction unmatched. The germline V gene encodes CDR1 MNHEY and CDR2 SMNVEV (reference sequence).

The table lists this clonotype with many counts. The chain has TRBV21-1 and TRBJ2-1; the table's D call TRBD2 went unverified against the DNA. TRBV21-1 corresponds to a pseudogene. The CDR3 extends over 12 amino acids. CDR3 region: CANPGAGPWQFF. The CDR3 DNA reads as TGTGCCAACCCTGGAGCGGGCCCGTGGCAGTTCTTC.

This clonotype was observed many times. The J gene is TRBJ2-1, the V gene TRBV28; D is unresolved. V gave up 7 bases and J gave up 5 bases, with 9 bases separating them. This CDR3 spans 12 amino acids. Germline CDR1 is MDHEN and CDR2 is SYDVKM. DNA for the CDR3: TGTGCCAGCACCCTGAAGAACAATGAGCAGTTCTTC. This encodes CASTLKNNEQFF.

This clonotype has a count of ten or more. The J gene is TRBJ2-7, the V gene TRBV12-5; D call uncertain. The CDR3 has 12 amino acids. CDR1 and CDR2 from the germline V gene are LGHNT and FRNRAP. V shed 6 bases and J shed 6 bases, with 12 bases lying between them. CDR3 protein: CASGRIGFEQYF. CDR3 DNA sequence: TGTGCTAGTGGGCGTATCGGGTTCGAGCAGTACTTC.

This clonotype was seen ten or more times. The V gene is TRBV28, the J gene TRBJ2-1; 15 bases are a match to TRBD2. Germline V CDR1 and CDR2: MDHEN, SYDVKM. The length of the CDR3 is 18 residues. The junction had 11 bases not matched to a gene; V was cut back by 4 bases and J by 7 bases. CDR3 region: CASSSWGTSGRSINEQFF. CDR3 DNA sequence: TGTGCCAGCAGTTCATGGGGGACTAGCGGGAGGTCGATTAATGAGCAGTTCTTC.

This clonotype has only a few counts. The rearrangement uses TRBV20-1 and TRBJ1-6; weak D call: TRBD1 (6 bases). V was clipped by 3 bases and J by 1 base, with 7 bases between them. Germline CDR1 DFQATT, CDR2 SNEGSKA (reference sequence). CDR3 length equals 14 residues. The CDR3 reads CSASTGSYNSPLHF. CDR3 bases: TGCAGTGCTAGTACAGGGTCCTATAATTCACCCCTCCACTTT.

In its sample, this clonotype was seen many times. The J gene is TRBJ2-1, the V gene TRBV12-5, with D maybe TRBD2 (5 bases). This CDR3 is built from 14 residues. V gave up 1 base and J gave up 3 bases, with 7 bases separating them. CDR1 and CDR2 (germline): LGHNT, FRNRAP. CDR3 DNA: TGTGCTAGTGGTTTGGGGACTGGCTACAATGAGCAGTTCTTC. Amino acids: CASGLGTGYNEQFF.

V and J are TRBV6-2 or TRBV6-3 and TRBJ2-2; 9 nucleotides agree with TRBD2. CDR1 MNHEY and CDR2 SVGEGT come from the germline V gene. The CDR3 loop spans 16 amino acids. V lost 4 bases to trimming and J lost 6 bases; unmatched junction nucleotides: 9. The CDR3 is CASSSLIAGEPGELFF. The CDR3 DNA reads TGTGCCAGCAGTTCCTTAATAGCGGGAGAGCCCGGGGAGCTGTTTTTT.

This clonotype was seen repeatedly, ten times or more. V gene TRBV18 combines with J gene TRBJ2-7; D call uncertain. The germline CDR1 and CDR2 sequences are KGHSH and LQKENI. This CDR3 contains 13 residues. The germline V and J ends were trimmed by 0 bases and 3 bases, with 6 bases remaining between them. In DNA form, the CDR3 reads TGTGCCAGCTCACCACCCCACTTCTACGAGCAGTACTTC. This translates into CASSPPHFYEQYF.

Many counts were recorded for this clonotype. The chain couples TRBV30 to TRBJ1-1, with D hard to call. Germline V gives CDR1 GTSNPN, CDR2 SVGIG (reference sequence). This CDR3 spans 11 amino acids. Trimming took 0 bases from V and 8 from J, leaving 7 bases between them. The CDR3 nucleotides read TGTGCCTGGAGTGTTTCCAGAGAAGCTTTCTTT. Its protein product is CAWSVSREAFF.

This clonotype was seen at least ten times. The CDR3 DNA reads TGTGCCAGCAGTTACGGAGGGTCGGGTCAGCCCCAGCATTTT. Amino acid sequence: CASSYGGSGQPQHF. The chain combines TRBV6-6 with TRBJ1-5; D remains ambiguous. Between the trimmed V and J ends, which lost 2 bases and 6 bases, there was a span of 11 bases. CDR1 MNHNY and CDR2 SVGAGI come from the germline V gene (reference sequence). CDR3 length: 14 residues.

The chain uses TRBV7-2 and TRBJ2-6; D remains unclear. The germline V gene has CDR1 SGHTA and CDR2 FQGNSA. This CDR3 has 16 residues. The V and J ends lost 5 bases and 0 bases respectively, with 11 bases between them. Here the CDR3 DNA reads TGTGCCAGCAGCATTGACCCCACCTCTGGGGCCAACGTCCTGACTTTC. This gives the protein CASSIDPTSGANVLTF.

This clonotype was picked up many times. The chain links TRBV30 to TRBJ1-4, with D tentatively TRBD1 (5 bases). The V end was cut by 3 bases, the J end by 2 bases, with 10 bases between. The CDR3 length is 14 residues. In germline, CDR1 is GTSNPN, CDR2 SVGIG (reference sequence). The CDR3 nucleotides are TGTGCCTGGAGCGCAGGGCGTACTAATGAAAAACTGTTTTTT. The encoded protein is CAWSAGRTNEKLFF.

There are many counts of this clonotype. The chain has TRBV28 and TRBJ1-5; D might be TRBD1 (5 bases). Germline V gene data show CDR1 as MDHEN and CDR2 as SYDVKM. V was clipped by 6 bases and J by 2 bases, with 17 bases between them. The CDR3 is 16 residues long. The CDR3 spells CASRGRGLRGNQPQHF. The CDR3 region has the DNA TGTGCCAGCAGAGGACGGGGCCTAAGGGGCAATCAGCCCCAGCATTTT.

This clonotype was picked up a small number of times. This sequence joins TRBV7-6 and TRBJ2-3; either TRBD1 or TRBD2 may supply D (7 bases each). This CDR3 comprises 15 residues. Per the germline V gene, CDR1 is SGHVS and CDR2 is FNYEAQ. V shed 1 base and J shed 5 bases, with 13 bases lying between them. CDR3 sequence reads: CASSLEGGGGDTQYF. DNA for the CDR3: TGTGCCAGCAGCTTAGAAGGGGGCGGGGGAGATACGCAGTATTTT.

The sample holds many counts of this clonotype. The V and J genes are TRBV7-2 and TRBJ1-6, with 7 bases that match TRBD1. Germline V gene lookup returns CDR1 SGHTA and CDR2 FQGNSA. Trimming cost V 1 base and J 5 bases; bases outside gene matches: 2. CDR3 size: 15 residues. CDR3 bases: TGTGCCAGCAGCTTAGGGGGACAGAATAATTCACCCCTCCACTTT. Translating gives CASSLGGQNNSPLHF. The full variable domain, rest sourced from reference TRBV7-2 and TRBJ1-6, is GAGVSQSPSNKVTEKGKDVELRCDPISGHTALYWYRQSLGQGLEFLIYFQGNSAPDKSGLPSDRFSAERTGGSVSTLTIQRTQQEDSAVYLCASSLGGQNNSPLHFGNGTRLTVT.

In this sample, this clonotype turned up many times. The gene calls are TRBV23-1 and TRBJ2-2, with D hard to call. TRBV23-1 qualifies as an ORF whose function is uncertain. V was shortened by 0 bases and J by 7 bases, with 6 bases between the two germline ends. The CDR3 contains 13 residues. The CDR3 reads CASSQSDHGELFF. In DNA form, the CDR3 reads TGCGCCAGCAGTCAATCAGATCACGGGGAGCTGTTTTTT.

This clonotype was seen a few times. The CDR3 coding sequence is TGCAGCGTTAACCCACAGGGAAACACTGAAGCTTTCTTT. Translating gives CSVNPQGNTEAFF. The rearrangement links TRBV29-1 to TRBJ1-1, with D possibly TRBD1 on 6 matching bases. The CDR3 runs to 13 residues. The germline V gene encodes CDR1 SQVTM and CDR2 ANQGSEA. Trimming cost V 5 bases and J 2 bases, with 12 bases left between them.

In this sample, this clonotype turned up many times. Written as DNA, the CDR3 is TGTGCCAGTAGTTGGATCGGGGCCAACGTCCTGACTTTC. It specifies CASSWIGANVLTF. This sequence joins TRBV19 and TRBJ2-6, with D unresolved. Germline CDR1 and CDR2: LNHDA and SQIVND (reference sequence). The CDR3 has 13 residues. V was shortened by 5 bases and J by 4 bases, with 6 bases between the two germline ends.

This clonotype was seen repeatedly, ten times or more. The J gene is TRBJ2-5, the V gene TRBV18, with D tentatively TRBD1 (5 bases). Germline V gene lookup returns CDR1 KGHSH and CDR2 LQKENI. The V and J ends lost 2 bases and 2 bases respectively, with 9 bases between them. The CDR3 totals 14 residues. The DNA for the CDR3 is TGTGCCAGCTCACCAGGGGCCGTACAAGAGACCCAGTACTTC. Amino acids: CASSPGAVQETQYF.

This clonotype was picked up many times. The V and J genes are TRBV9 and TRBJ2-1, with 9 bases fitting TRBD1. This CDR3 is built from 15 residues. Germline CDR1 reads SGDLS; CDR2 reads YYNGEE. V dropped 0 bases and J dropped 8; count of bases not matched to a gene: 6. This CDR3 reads CASSVVDRGFHEQFF. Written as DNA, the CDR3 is TGTGCCAGCAGCGTAGTGGACAGGGGCTTCCATGAGCAGTTCTTC.

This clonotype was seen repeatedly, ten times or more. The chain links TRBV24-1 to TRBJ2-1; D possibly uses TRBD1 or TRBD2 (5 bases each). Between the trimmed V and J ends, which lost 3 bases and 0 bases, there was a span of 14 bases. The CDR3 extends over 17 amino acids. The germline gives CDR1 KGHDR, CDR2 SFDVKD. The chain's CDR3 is CATSDPTAGSSYNEQFF. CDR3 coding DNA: TGTGCCACCAGTGATCCCACGGCAGGGAGCTCCTACAATGAGCAGTTCTTC.

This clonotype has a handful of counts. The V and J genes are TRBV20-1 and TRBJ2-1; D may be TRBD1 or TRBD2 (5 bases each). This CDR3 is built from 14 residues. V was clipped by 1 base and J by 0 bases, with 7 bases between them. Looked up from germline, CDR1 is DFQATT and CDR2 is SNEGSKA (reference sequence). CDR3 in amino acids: CSARVRGSYNEQFF. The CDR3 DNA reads TGCAGTGCTAGAGTGAGGGGCTCCTACAATGAGCAGTTCTTC.

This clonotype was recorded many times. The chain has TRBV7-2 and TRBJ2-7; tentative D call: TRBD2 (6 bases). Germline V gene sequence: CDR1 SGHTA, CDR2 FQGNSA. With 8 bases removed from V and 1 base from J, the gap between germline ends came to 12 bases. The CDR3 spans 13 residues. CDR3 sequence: CASGPGGSYEQYF. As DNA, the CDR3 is TGTGCCAGCGGACCCGGGGGTTCCTACGAGCAGTACTTC.

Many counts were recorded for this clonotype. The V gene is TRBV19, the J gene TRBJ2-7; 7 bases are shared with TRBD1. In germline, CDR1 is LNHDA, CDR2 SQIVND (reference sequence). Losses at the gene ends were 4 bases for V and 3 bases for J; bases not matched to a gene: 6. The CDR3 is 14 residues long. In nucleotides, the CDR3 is TGTGCCAGTAGTACCCGGACAGGCTTCTACGAGCAGTACTTC. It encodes CASSTRTGFYEQYF.

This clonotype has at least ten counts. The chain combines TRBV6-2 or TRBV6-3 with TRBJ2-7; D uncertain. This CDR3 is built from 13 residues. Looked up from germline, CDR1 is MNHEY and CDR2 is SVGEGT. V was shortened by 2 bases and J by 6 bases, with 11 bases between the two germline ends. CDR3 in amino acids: CASSYDGPAEQYF. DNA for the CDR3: TGTGCCAGCAGTTACGACGGCCCGGCCGAGCAGTACTTC.